These 5 T cell receptor beta chains came from one sample sequenced in a study of T cell responses to AZD1222 COVID-19 vaccine. Libraries were prepared by immunoSEQ multiplex PCR; TCRdb keeps only in-frame clonotypes and omits some of them. The sample yields 120,000 or so clones, approximately 90% seen once. The starting material was peripheral blood, obtained on day 0 of AZD1222 vaccination. The receptors shown here come from an adult in good health.

The rearrangement joins TRBV7-9 to TRBJ1-1; D is possibly TRBD1 (6 bases). The V end lost 1 base, the J end lost 10 bases, and 10 bases lay between the germline ends. The CDR3 has 12 amino acids. Germline V gene sequence: CDR1 SEHNR, CDR2 FQNEAQ (reference sequence). This chain's CDR3 is CASSLEAGVAFF. As DNA, the CDR3 is TGTGCCAGCAGCTTAGAGGCAGGGGTAGCTTTCTTT.

This chain's CDR3 is CASGRSPDNTEAFF. The CDR3, as DNA: TGTGCCAGCGGGCGCTCCCCAGACAACACTGAAGCTTTCTTT. V is TRBV27 and J is TRBJ1-1; the D is unclear. V lost 8 bases and J lost 2, with 15 bases in between. The CDR3 spans 14 residues. Germline values: CDR1 MNHEY, CDR2 SMNVEV (reference sequence).

J is TRBJ2-1 and V is TRBV10-3, with 16 positions matching TRBD2. This CDR3 region has 14 residues. J lost 7 bases, V lost 10 bases, and 4 bases had no gene match. CDR1 and CDR2 (germline): ENHRY, SYGVKD. The CDR3 DNA follows: TGTGCCACGGGGACTAGCGGGAGGGATAATGAGCAGTTCTTC. This codes for CATGTSGRDNEQFF.

The V and J genes are TRBV28 and TRBJ1-5; D gene uncertain. Germline CDR1 MDHEN, CDR2 SYDVKM. The V and J ends lost 2 bases and 0 bases respectively, with 8 bases between them. This CDR3 has 15 residues. The CDR3 sequence is CASSLTLNSNQPQHF. CDR3 bases: TGTGCCAGCAGTTTAACCCTAAATAGCAATCAGCCCCAGCATTTT. Full variable domain (rest looked up from reference TRBV28 and TRBJ1-5): DVKVTQSSRYLVKRTGEKVFLECVQDMDHENMFWYRQDPGLGLRLIYFSYDVKMKEKGDIPEGYSVSREKKERFSLILESASTNQTSMYLCASSLTLNSNQPQHFGDGTRLSIL.

This chain links TRBV7-7 with TRBJ2-2, with D possibly matching TRBD2 (6 bases). The germline V gene encodes CDR1 SSHAT and CDR2 FNYEAQ (reference sequence). The length of the CDR3 is 17 residues. V was clipped by 1 base and J by 3 bases, with 15 bases between them. CDR3 residues: CASSLEFWDLHTGELFF. CDR3 bases: TGTGCCAGCAGCTTAGAGTTCTGGGACTTACACACCGGGGAGCTGTTTTTT.